The source of this T cell receptor beta chain is a study of blood T cells in healthy people across ages. Combining a sample-barcoded 5' primer with a J-beta primer mix, a second PCR ran for about 7 to 11 cycles. TCRdb reprocessed the 5' RACE reads with MiXCR, giving one entry per CDR3 protein. This repertoire shows about 730,000 distinct CDR3 sequences, 35% to 45% found once; its top ten account for roughly 19%. Material: blood. This receptor was identified in a woman in her sixties in good health.

CDR3 loop: CASSLTGTSDYEQYF. The CDR3 nucleotides are TGTGCCAGCAGCTTAACCGGGACTAGCGACTACGAGCAGTACTTC. The J gene is TRBJ2-7, the V gene TRBV7-2; the match to TRBD2 covers 10 bases. The V gene's germline CDR1 is SGHTA and CDR2 FQGNSA. The trim removed 2 bases at V and 3 bases at J, leaving 4 bases unmatched. This CDR3 has 15 residues.